A selection of T cell receptor beta chains follows, all from one sample in a study of shared clonotypes between healthy human individuals. Generated by immunoSEQ multiplex PCR, the TCRdb table keeps only in-frame clones and is missing some. The sample has about 680,000 clones, 92% seen once. The sequenced sample consisted of naive CD8+ T cells sorted from blood. These receptors all come from a man between 25 and 39 years old in good health. Each CDR3 is given with its conserved first and last residue. The D gene is left open where the match is weak. Clone size appears in some rows only: once, few, many, or a class for an expanded clone.

J gene	clone size	V gene	D gene	CDR3 protein	CDR3 DNA
TRBJ2-5	-	TRBV28	-	CASSHRTLQETQYF	TGTGCCAGCAGTCACCGGACTCTACAAGAGACCCAGTACTTC
TRBJ1-2	-	TRBV6-1	TRBD1	CASPKTGGGNGYTF	TGTGCCAGCCCAAAGACAGGGGGTGGCAATGGCTACACCTTC
TRBJ2-2	-	TRBV6-1	-	CASSEGSGYGELFF	TGTGCCAGCAGTGAAGGGTCAGGGTACGGGGAGCTGTTTTTT
TRBJ2-7	-	TRBV19	-	CASSWGRDYEQYF	TGTGCCAGTAGTTGGGGCAGGGACTACGAGCAGTACTTC
TRBJ1-3	-	TRBV28	TRBD1	CASRVETGAGNTIYF	TGTGCCAGCAGGGTAGAGACAGGGGCTGGAAACACCATATATTTT
TRBJ2-1	-	TRBV7-9	-	CASSPLAGYEQFF	TGTGCCAGCAGCCCCCTAGCTGGGTATGAGCAGTTCTTC
TRBJ2-7	few	TRBV4-2	-	CASSQAPRGGGVSYEQYF	TGTGCCAGCAGCCAAGCTCCAAGGGGGGGCGGGGTCTCCTACGAGCAGTACTTC
TRBJ2-4	-	TRBV7-8	-	CASSLVAGPTRDIQYF	TGTGCCAGCAGCTTAGTTGCCGGGCCGACTAGAGACATTCAGTACTTC
TRBJ2-7	-	TRBV10-3	TRBD2	CANRGGVGYEQYF	TGTGCAAATCGTGGGGGGGTAGGGTACGAGCAGTACTTC
TRBJ2-1	-	TRBV9	TRBD2	CASGSPIAGGNNEQFF	TGTGCCAGCGGCTCTCCGATAGCGGGAGGTAACAATGAGCAGTTCTTC
TRBJ2-5	-	TRBV5-1	TRBD1	CASSWPGQGGETQYF	TGCGCCAGCAGCTGGCCGGGACAGGGGGGAGAGACCCAGTACTTC
TRBJ2-3	-	TRBV6-5	-	CASRSSSGSTDTQYF	TGTGCCAGCAGGTCCTCGAGCGGAAGCACAGATACGCAGTATTTT
TRBJ2-7	-	TRBV10-1	-	CASSPGPSYEQYF	TGCGCCAGCAGTCCTGGGCCTTCCTACGAGCAGTACTTC
TRBJ2-5	-	TRBV9	-	CASSVAGSGAGETQYF	TGTGCCAGCAGCGTAGCGGGGTCCGGGGCGGGAGAGACCCAGTACTTC
TRBJ2-7	-	TRBV10-2	-	CASTSGPGEQYF	TGCGCCAGCACCTCGGGACCGGGCGAGCAGTACTTC
TRBJ2-7	-	TRBV5-1	-	CASSPRSSSTYEQYF	TGCGCCAGCAGCCCGAGGAGCAGTTCAACTTACGAGCAGTACTTC
TRBJ1-5	once	TRBV5-6	TRBD1	CASSFGQGNQPQHF	TGTGCCAGCAGCTTTGGACAGGGGAATCAGCCCCAGCATTTT
TRBJ1-5	-	TRBV7-9	-	CASSVGGGPYSNQPQHF	TGTGCCAGCAGCGTAGGAGGTGGACCATATAGCAATCAGCCCCAGCATTTT
TRBJ1-1	-	TRBV9	TRBD1	CASSVDPGTGNTEAFF	TGTGCCAGCAGCGTAGATCCCGGGACAGGTAACACTGAAGCTTTCTTT
TRBJ2-7	-	TRBV27	-	CASSPRRSYEQYF	TGTGCCAGCAGTCCCCGACGTTCCTACGAGCAGTACTTC
TRBJ1-4	-	TRBV11-2	-	CASSLVASPNEKLFF	TGTGCCAGCAGCTTAGTAGCCAGCCCTAATGAAAAACTGTTTTTT
TRBJ2-1	once	TRBV6-4	-	CASSLTELPEEQFF	TGTGCCAGCAGTTTAACGGAGCTCCCGGAGGAGCAGTTCTTC
TRBJ1-1	-	TRBV19	TRBD1	CASSWGTANTEAFF	TGTGCCAGTAGTTGGGGGACAGCGAACACTGAAGCTTTCTTT
TRBJ2-7	-	TRBV27	TRBD1	CASSSTTGGYEQYF	TGTGCCAGCAGTTCAACCACAGGGGGCTACGAGCAGTACTTC
TRBJ2-1	-	TRBV7-9	-	CASWDRSYNEQFF	TGTGCCAGCTGGGACCGGTCCTACAATGAGCAGTTCTTC
TRBJ1-2	-	TRBV13	-	CASSSKQDNYGYTF	TGTGCCAGCAGCTCAAAACAGGATAACTATGGCTACACCTTC
TRBJ1-4	-	TRBV6-6	-	CASSLIGPMGEKLFF	TGTGCCAGCAGCCTCATCGGGCCAATGGGGGAAAAACTGTTTTTT
TRBJ2-7	-	TRBV10-3	-	CAISEVSKTYEQYF	TGTGCCATCAGTGAGGTCTCGAAGACCTACGAGCAGTACTTC
TRBJ2-7	-	TRBV21-1	-	CASSNMDRSSYEQYF	TGTGCCAGCAGCAACATGGACAGGAGCTCCTACGAGCAGTACTTC
TRBJ2-3	-	TRBV6-5	-	CASSLEAGSTDTQYF	TGTGCCAGCAGCCTTGAGGCCGGGAGCACAGATACGCAGTATTTT